This entry lists 16 T cell receptor beta chains sequenced from one sample in a study of cytomegalovirus exposure and HLA in healthy donors. The table came from immunoSEQ multiplex PCR; TCRdb's copy has only in-frame clones and leaves some out. Seen here are about 150,000 clones, 94% observed once, and the top ten hold approximately 2%. Sequenced input: PBMCs. The source of these receptors is a young man in good health and CMV-seropositive.

In the case of this clone: This same CDR3 is encoded by further DNA sequences in the sample. The V call is TRBV12-5, the J call TRBJ2-2; 11 nucleotides agree with TRBD2. With 0 bases clipped from V and 4 bases from J, the junction kept 4 bases outside the gene matches. CDR1 and CDR2 (germline): LGHNT, FRNRAP. The CDR3 loop spans 17 amino acids. In nucleotides, the CDR3 is TGTGCTAGTGGTTTGGTACTAGCGGGAGAGGTCACCGGGGAGCTGTTTTTT. Translated: CASGLVLAGEVTGELFF. Using reference TRBV12-5 and TRBJ2-2 for the parts outside the CDR3, the full variable domain is DARVTQTPRHKVTEMGQEVTMRCQPILGHNTVFWYRQTMMQGLELLAYFRNRAPLDDSGMPKDRFSAEMPDATLATLKIQPSEPRDSAVYFCASGLVLAGEVTGELFFGEGSRLTVL.

The J gene is TRBJ2-5, the V gene TRBV2, with 7 bases aligning to TRBD2. Unmatched junction bases numbered 7, after V lost 2 bases and J lost 1 base. Germline CDR1 SNHLY, CDR2 FYNNEI. This CDR3 is 16 amino acids long. CDR3 amino acids: CASSEMASGTQETQYF. CDR3 sequence (DNA): TGTGCCAGCAGTGAAATGGCTAGCGGTACCCAAGAGACCCAGTACTTC. The full variable domain, rest sourced from reference TRBV2 and TRBJ2-5, is EPEVTQTPSHQVTQMGQEVILRCVPISNHLYFYWYRQILGQKVEFLVSFYNNEISEKSEIFDDQFSVERPDGSNFTLKIRSTKLEDSAMYFCASSEMASGTQETQYFGPGTRLLVL.

The chain couples TRBV7-2 to TRBJ2-1, with TRBD2 as a possible D gene (7 bases). V was pared by 1 base and J by 1 base, with 11 bases between. The CDR3 spans 16 residues. Germline CDR1 reads SGHTA; CDR2 reads FQGNSA. The CDR3: CASSLGGGGSYNEQFF. In nucleotides, the CDR3 is TGTGCCAGCAGCTTAGGGGGGGGCGGGTCCTACAATGAGCAGTTCTTC.

In this sample, this clone turned up once. This chain uses TRBV6-5 with TRBJ1-4; 7 bases align to TRBD1. Germline CDR1 is MNHEY and CDR2 is SVGAGI. This CDR3 contains 15 residues. The J segment lost 8 bases and the V segment lost 5 bases, leaving 11 bases of the junction unmatched. The CDR3 nucleotides are TGTGCCAGCAGTCAGTCACAGGGGAGACCAGAAAAACTGTTTTTT. Protein sequence: CASSQSQGRPEKLFF.

J is TRBJ2-3 and V is TRBV19, with D maybe TRBD1 (6 bases). The CDR3 is made up of 15 amino acids. V lost 4 bases and J 7 bases, leaving 18 bases between the germline ends. Per germline, CDR1 LNHDA and CDR2 SQIVND (reference sequence). This CDR3 reads CASSTPSGARNTQYF. The CDR3 DNA reads TGTGCCAGTAGTACTCCCTCAGGGGCTCGGAATACGCAGTATTTT.

V usage is TRBV7-9 and J usage is TRBJ1-4; 7 nucleotides align to TRBD1. The CDR3 length is 17 residues. V trimming: 4 bases; J trimming: 2 bases; junction bases outside the gene matches: 10. CDR1 SEHNR and CDR2 FQNEAQ come from the germline V gene (reference sequence). As DNA, the CDR3 is TGTGCCAGCAGCTATCCTGGGAAGGGGGCTACTAATGAAAAACTGTTTTTT. This codes for CASSYPGKGATNEKLFF. Together with reference TRBV7-9 and TRBJ1-4, the CDR3 gives the full variable domain: DTGVSQNPRHKITKRGQNVTFRCDPISEHNRLYWYRQTLGQGPEFLTYFQNEAQLEKSRLLSDRFSAERPKGSFSTLEIQRTEQGDSAMYLCASSYPGKGATNEKLFFGSGTQLSVL.

The genes are TRBV19 and TRBJ2-1; 9 positions match TRBD2. The CDR3 sequence is 19 residues long. V gave up 1 base and J gave up 6 bases; unmatched junction bases: 16. Germline lookup yields CDR1 LNHDA and CDR2 SQIVND (reference sequence). The CDR3 region is CASSIALPMVAGEGNEQFF. The CDR3 DNA sequence: TGTGCCAGTAGTATAGCCCTTCCAATGGTAGCGGGAGAGGGCAATGAGCAGTTCTTC. Full variable domain (rest looked up from reference TRBV19 and TRBJ2-1): DGGITQSPKYLFRKEGQNVTLSCEQNLNHDAMYWYRQDPGQGLRLIYYSQIVNDFQKGDIAEGYSVSREKKESFPLTVTSAQKNPTAFYLCASSIALPMVAGEGNEQFFGPGTRLTVL.

Concerning this clone: At one end the junction does not follow the germline gene, possibly because of a read error. This chain uses TRBV7-7 with TRBJ2-1, with TRBD2 matching over 8 bases. The germline V gene has CDR1 SSHAT and CDR2 FNYEAQ (reference sequence). The CDR3 sequence is 13 residues long. CDR3 protein: CASSPGGRREQFF. DNA of the CDR3: TGTGCTAGCAGCCCGGGGGGGCGGAGGGAGCAGTTCTTC. The variable domain in full, with the rest retrieved from reference TRBV7-7 and TRBJ2-1, is GAGVSQSPRYKVTKRGQDVTLRCDPISSHATLYWYQQALGQGPEFLTYFNYEAQPDKSGLPSDRFSAERPEGSISTLTIQRTEQRDSAMYRCASSPGGRREQFFGPGTRLTVL.

Written as DNA, the CDR3 is TGTGCCAGCAGTAGAATAAGGGGTACCGGAAACACCATATATTTT. It specifies CASSRIRGTGNTIYF. The chain links TRBV2 to TRBJ1-3, with D maybe TRBD1 (5 bases). This CDR3 spans 15 amino acids. Trimming cost V 5 bases and J 4 bases, with 15 bases left between them. In germline, CDR1 is SNHLY, CDR2 FYNNEI.

The chain joins TRBV6-5 to TRBJ2-7, with 11 positions matching TRBD1. Germline CDR1 is MNHEY and CDR2 is SVGAGI. CDR3 length: 14 amino acids. J was trimmed by 4 bases and V by 5 bases; bases with no gene match: 4. The CDR3 loop reads CASSQGTGGYEQYF. The CDR3 coding sequence is TGTGCCAGCAGTCAGGGGACAGGGGGGTACGAGCAGTACTTC.

This chain uses TRBV28 with TRBJ2-5; possibly TRBD1 for D (5 bases). CDR3 size: 15 residues. In germline, CDR1 is MDHEN, CDR2 SYDVKM. The V and J ends lost 4 bases and 1 base respectively, with 13 bases between them. Here the CDR3 reads CASSSGRVIQETQYF. In DNA, the CDR3 is TGTGCCAGCAGTTCGGGCAGGGTGATCCAAGAGACCCAGTACTTC.

The V and J genes are TRBV6-1 and TRBJ1-2, with a possible D match to TRBD1 (5 bases). Germline V gene lookup returns CDR1 MNHNS and CDR2 SASEGT. V was shortened by 3 bases and J by 3 bases, with 8 bases between the two germline ends. CDR3 length: 13 residues. This CDR3 is CASSDRAYYGYTF. DNA for the CDR3: TGTGCCAGCAGTGACAGGGCCTACTATGGCTACACCTTC.

This chain joins TRBV4-1 and TRBJ2-7; the match to TRBD1 covers 8 bases. The CDR3 runs 15 residues. Losses at the gene ends were 4 bases for V and 3 bases for J; bases not matched to a gene: 8. Germline CDR1 MGHRA, CDR2 YSYEKL. The CDR3 sequence is CASSLSPGQDYEQYF. The CDR3 DNA reads as TGCGCCAGCAGCCTTTCGCCGGGACAGGACTACGAGCAGTACTTC.

The rearrangement links TRBV28 to TRBJ1-4, with D uncertain. Germline lookup yields CDR1 MDHEN and CDR2 SYDVKM. CDR3 length: 13 amino acids. V lost 5 bases and J lost 4, with 8 bases in between. CDR3 in amino acids: CASSGLVNEKLFF. CDR3 nucleotides: TGTGCCAGCAGTGGGCTGGTTAATGAAAAACTGTTTTTT.

This clone was seen a handful of times. This sequence joins TRBV5-5 and TRBJ2-7; D gene unclear. Germline V gene sequence: CDR1 SGHKS, CDR2 YYEKEE (reference sequence). The CDR3 contains 13 residues. Deletions cut 5 bases from V and 3 bases from J, with 12 bases between. The CDR3: CASSYQQIYEQYF. CDR3 nucleotides: TGTGCCAGCAGTTATCAACAGATCTACGAGCAGTACTTC.

The chain is built from TRBV7-6 and TRBJ2-2; D uncertain. Per germline, CDR1 SGHVS and CDR2 FNYEAQ. V dropped 7 bases and J dropped 0 bases, with 15 bases sitting between them. CDR3 length: 16 amino acids. The CDR3 spells CASTFWSTPNTGELFF. The CDR3 region has the DNA TGTGCCAGCACCTTTTGGAGCACACCGAACACCGGGGAGCTGTTTTTT.